This TCR beta chain was found in a study of shared clonotypes between healthy human individuals. Study-level information: Donors were a couple of women and a few men aged 18 to 49.

At a deep level, the assay was run. Profiling relied on immunoSEQ multiplex PCR, and the TCRdb table lists in-frame clones only, not all of them. The sample carries about 1 million clones, under 80% recorded once. This CDR3 is built from 13 residues. Trimming stripped 8 bases from V and 6 bases from J, with 15 bases between. Per germline, CDR1 MDHEN and CDR2 SYDVKM. This clone was seen only a few times. V usage is TRBV28 and J usage is TRBJ2-3; maybe TRBD1 (6 bases). This TCR derives from a man aged 18 to 29 in good health. The sequencing sample was made of memory CD4+ T cells sorted from blood. Subset indicated: CD45RA-negative fraction. DNA for the CDR3: TGTGCCAGCTATGGACAGCTATTGGATACGCAGTATTTT. Amino acids: CASYGQLLDTQYF.